This T cell receptor (beta chain) was captured in a study of cytomegalovirus exposure and HLA in healthy donors. Study-level background: A data release that came early held about 89 million unique TCRs from HLA-typed donors.

Remarks on this clone: The antigen is not known.

The length of the CDR3 is 19 residues. In germline, CDR1 is SGHRS, CDR2 YFSETQ. V gave up 1 base and J gave up 3 bases; unmatched junction bases: 14. It was with 60 Vbeta and 13 Jbeta primers that the PCR ran. Only in-frame clones appear in the TCRdb table, and some are missing; sequencing was by immunoSEQ multiplex PCR. The sample has fewer than 200,000 clones, roughly three quarters seen once. Whole-study findings and limits: TCR beta chains associated with HLA were, in a later analysis, more clonally expanded than equally common others. Trimming of TCR beta V- and J-genes showed a link, identified in a later analysis, to a missense DCLRE1C variant. Most of the TCR beta V segments (in an earlier analysis) were productive either about 90% or about 30% of the time.

This clonotype was obtained from a man in his forties in good health and CMV-seropositive. The sample taken for sequencing was PBMCs. V is TRBV5-1 and J is TRBJ2-1, with 9 positions matching TRBD2. CDR3 amino acids: CASSLTAGGQAYYYNEQFF. CDR3 in DNA: TGCGCCAGCAGCTTGACAGCGGGGGGCCAGGCCTACTACTACAATGAGCAGTTCTTC.